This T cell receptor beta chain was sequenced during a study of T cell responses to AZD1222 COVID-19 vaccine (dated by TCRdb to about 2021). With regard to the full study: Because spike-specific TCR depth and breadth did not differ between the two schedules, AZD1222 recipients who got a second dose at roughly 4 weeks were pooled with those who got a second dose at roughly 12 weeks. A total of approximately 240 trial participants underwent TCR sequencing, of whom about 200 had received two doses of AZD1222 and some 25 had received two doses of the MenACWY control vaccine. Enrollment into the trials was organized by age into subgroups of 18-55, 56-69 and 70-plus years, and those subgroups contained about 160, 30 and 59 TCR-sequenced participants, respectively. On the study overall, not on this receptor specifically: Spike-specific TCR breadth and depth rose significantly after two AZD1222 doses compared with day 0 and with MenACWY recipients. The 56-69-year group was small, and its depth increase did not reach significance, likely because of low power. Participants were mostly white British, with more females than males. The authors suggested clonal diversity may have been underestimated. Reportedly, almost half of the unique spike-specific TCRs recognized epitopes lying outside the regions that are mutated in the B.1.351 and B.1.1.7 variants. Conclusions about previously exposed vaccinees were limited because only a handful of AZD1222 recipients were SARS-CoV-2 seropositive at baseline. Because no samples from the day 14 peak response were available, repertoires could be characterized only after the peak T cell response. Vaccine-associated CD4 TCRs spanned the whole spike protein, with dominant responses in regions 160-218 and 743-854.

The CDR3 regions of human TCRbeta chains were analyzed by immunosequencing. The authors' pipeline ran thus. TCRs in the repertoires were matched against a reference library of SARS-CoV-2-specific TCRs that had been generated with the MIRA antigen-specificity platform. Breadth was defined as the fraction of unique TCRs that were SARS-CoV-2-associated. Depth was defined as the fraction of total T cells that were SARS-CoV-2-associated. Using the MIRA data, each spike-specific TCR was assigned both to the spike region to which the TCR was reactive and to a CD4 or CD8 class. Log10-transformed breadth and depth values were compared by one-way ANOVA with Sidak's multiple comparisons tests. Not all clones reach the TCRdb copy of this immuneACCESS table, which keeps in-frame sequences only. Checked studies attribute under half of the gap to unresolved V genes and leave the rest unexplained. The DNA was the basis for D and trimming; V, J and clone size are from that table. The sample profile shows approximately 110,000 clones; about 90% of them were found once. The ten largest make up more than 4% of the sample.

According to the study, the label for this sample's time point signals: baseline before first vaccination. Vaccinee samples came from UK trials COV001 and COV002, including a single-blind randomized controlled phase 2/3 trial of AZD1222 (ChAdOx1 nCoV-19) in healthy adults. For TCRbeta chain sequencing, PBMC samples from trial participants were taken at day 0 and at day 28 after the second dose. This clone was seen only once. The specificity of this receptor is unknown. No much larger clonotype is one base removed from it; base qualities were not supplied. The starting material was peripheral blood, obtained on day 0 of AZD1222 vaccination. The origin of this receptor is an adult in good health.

In nucleotide form, the sequence is TGCGCCAGCAGCCCCACTAGAGTCAGTCTCTCTGGAAACACCATATATTTT. Translated, this gives CASSPTRVSLSGNTIYF. The rearrangement combines TRBV4-1 with TRBJ1-3; too little of a D gene remains to name it. The CDR3 runs 17 amino acids, cysteine and phenylalanine included. Here the CDR3 DNA is all that survives: 51 bases in frame from base 1. V is shortened by 4 bases, J by 0 bases, and the region joining them spans 16 bases. From the germline V gene, CDR1 is MGHRA and CDR2 is YSYEKL.